This entry concerns a single TCR beta chain. Its target antigen remains unknown. No much larger clonotype is one base removed from it; base qualities were not supplied. Participants in the prospective study were enrolled through a virtual design, were aged roughly 18 to 100 years, and lived in under 25 United States geographic areas. In the prospective study, cohorts were assigned on the basis of participant-reported clinical history obtained from a screening survey and a study questionnaire. Each participant in the prospective study had whole blood, serum and a nasopharyngeal or oropharyngeal swab collected by mobile phlebotomists. Over a roughly 2-month period, participants in the prospective study had the option of providing additional blood draws and questionnaires. Before DNA extraction, prospective study blood samples were shipped either frozen or at room temperature. The CDR3 holds 14 amino acids from the cysteine to the phenylalanine. The CDR3 DNA has 42 bases and is translated from base 1. Between the V and J ends, shortened by 5 bases and 7 bases respectively, the junction contains 18 bases. CDR1 is given as GTSNPN and CDR2 as SVGIG, both from the germline V gene (reference sequence).

The data originate from a study of blood T cell repertoires in COVID-19 (dated by TCRdb to the early 2020s). In terms of the full investigation: Samples from collaborators originated in the United States, Italy and Spain and spanned both the acute and convalescent phases of COVID-19. The material from the prospective study consisted of cDNA or gDNA derived from T cells, B-cell-depleted T cells, or PBMCs. The dataset comprised deeply sampled blood TCRbeta repertoires from subjects exposed to, actively infected with, or recovered from COVID-19. The repertoires were released in a freely available public database meant as a resource for research on the immune response to SARS-CoV-2. The samples were drawn from the first 160 participants of the ongoing ImmuneRACE study and from over 950 subjects provided by 6 global collaborators. The sample metadata nearly always contained a de-identified subject ID, COVID-19 status, age in years and sex. Where HLA class I and class II types were available, the types were taken from metadata supplied by the sample provider, not from assay-based typing.

What the authors observed across the whole study: The quantity of clinical and demographic metadata differed by source and by participant and was supplied without curation.

The immunoSEQ Assay, a bias-controlled multiplex PCR, was used to amplify TCRbeta CDR3 regions from genomic DNA. The source study handled its data this way. Nucleated cell counts per sample were estimated from amplification of reference gene primers within the assay. Sequence reads were collapsed and filtered to measure the absolute abundance of every unique TCRbeta CDR3 rearrangement. Productive Simpson clonality was computed per sample as the square root of Simpson's diversity index over productive rearrangements. The table comes from immuneACCESS by way of TCRdb, which keeps in-frame sequences with V and J called. Part of the clones is missing from these tables; in studies checked, under half for an unresolved V gene and the rest for unknown reasons. V, J and clone size are those of that table, while D and trimming were read from the DNA. This sample holds some 210,000 clones; approximately 81% were observed only once. The ten largest clones take up around 10% of the sample.

The TCR sequence derives from a woman aged 45-60 years with acute COVID-19. This chain joins TRBV30 to TRBJ1-5; matching of 5 bases hints at TRBD1 as the D gene. Sequenced material: PBMCs or T cells enriched from blood (not recorded which). The encoded CDR3 is CAWGGSGGVQPQHF. The nucleotide sequence is TGTGCCTGGGGCGGATCCGGGGGGGTGCAGCCCCAGCATTTT. With all but the CDR3 taken from the reference TRBV30 and TRBJ1-5 genes, the full variable domain is: SQTIHQWPATLVQPVGSPLSLECTVEGTSNPNLYWYRQAAGRGLQLLFYSVGIGQISSEVPQNLSASRPQDRQFILSSKKLLLSDSGFYLCAWGGSGGVQPQHFGDGTRLSIL.